This T cell receptor (beta chain) came from a study of blood T cell repertoires in COVID-19. Study details: The study drew acute and convalescent COVID-19 samples from the United States, Italy and Spain. The cDNA or gDNA used as material had been derived from T cells, B-cell-depleted T cells, or PBMCs.

Original processing notes: Quantification of nucleated cells was approximated via reference gene primer amplification. Profiling relied on immunoSEQ multiplex PCR, and the TCRdb table lists in-frame clones only, not all of them. V, J and clone size are those of that table, while D and trimming were read from the DNA. The sample shows under 300,000 clones, less than 85% of them seen only once. This clone was observed a single time. The V segment lost 3 bases and the J segment 5 bases; nucleotides outside the gene matches: 6. Germline V gene lookup returns CDR1 LGHDT and CDR2 YNNKEL (reference sequence). CDR3 length: 15 residues.

The rearrangement uses TRBV3-1 (or the pseudogene TRBV3-2) and TRBJ2-3; 9 nucleotides agree with TRBD2. Sequencing was performed on peripheral blood. This receptor was taken from a woman at least 80 years old with active or convalescent COVID-19. Written as DNA, the CDR3 is TGTGCCAGCAGCCAGGCGGGAGGGCCGGGAGATACGCAGTATTTT. It codes for CASSQAGGPGDTQYF.